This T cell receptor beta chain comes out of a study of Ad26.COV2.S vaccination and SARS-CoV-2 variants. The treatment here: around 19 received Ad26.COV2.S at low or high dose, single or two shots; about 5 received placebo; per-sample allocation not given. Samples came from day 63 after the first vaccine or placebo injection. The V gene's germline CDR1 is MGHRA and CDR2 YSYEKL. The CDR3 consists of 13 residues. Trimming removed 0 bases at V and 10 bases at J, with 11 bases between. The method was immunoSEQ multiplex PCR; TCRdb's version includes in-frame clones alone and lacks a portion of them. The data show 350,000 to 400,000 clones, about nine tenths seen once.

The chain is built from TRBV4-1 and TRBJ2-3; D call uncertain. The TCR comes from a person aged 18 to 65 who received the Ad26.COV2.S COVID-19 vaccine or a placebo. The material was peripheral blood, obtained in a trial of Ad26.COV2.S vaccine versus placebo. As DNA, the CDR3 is TGCGCCAGCAGCCAAGATCTGCTAATCGCGCAGTATTTT. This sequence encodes CASSQDLLIAQYF.